This is a list of T cell receptor beta chains from one sample in a study of control samples from healthy donors and cancer patients. TCRdb's copy holds only in-frame clones and misses some; the assay was immunoSEQ multiplex PCR. Among about 160,000 clones listed, 80% to 90% were seen once. The sample taken for sequencing was blood. The receptors shown here come from a man younger than 45 in good health. Each CDR3 is given without its conserved first and last residue.

>TRBV30
AWSRDRVEQY
>TRBV9
ASSVALNTEAF
>TRBV6-5
ASRGGGAYYEQY
>TRBV2
ASSKNGIYEQY
>TRBV4-2
ASSQDQDGTAPREQF
>TRBV19
ASRLGREPFGTQY
>TRBV9
ASSAQGAVTPVELF
>TRBV11-2
ASTPLGEVNEKLF
>TRBV5-4
ASSLTGGNSPLH
>TRBV27
ASGQSGWNGYT
>TRBV5-6
ASSLGGSSSYEQY
>TRBV5-1
ASSLVGGFQETQY
>TRBV6-4
ASTQQAGGEAF
>TRBV3-1/TRBV3-2
ASSRRMNTEAF
>TRBV5-1
ASTKGVSRGGSETQY
>TRBV3-1/TRBV3-2
ASSPRGGQPQH
>TRBV4-1
ASTQEWGGSYGYT
>TRBV28
ASTDGSVETQY
>TRBV6-2/TRBV6-3
ASTPGGSGSFRYEQY
>TRBV27
ASSSGLSGNTIY
>TRBV5-1
ASSLAPGTGVNEKLF
>TRBV4-3
ASSQELPGQGYSPLH
>TRBV4-3
ASSQDGGTTRVTQY
>TRBV6-4
ASSGDPGQPQH
>TRBV24-1
ATSAFGQGGGGNEQF
>TRBV7-9
ASSLRGTKETQY
>TRBV2
AGSLQGVREKLF
>TRBV27
ASSLGVKTEAF
>TRBV5-6
ASSLSVFRDKNNEQF
>TRBV27
ASSLLGLAGGSRTGELF
>TRBV21-1
ASSKGGVGYYNEQF
>TRBV28
ASSSPNVMNTEAF
>TRBV2
ASSELTKGF
>TRBV19
ATKEDSGANVLT
>TRBV3-1/TRBV3-2
ASSQGSSREAF
>TRBV7-6
ASSSRGTSLGEKLF
>TRBV27
ASRPRQGTSGRRNEQY
>TRBV9
ARTYPRRTNEKLF
>TRBV19
ASSLRRLSDTEAF
>TRBV4-3
ASSPQRGSSYEQY
>TRBV19
ASSTLRTVSGNTIY
>TRBV25-1
ASSEYYIGEAF
>TRBV5-4
ASSQDGQGKYEQY
>TRBV11-1
ASSPLNYGYT
>TRBV28
ASTAESSYNSPLH
>TRBV6-2/TRBV6-3
ASSRAGYEQY
>TRBV10-2
ARHLRTGRSGANVLT
>TRBV5-6
ASSRQGARAF
>TRBV27
ASSDRGYGYT